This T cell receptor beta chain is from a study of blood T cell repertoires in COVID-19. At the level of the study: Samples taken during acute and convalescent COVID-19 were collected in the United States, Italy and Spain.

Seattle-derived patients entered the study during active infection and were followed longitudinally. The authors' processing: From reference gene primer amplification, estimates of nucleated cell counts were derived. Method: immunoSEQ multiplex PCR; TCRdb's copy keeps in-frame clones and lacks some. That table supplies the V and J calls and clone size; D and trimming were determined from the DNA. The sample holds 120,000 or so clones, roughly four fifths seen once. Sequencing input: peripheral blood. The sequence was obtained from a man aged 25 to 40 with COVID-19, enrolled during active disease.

The CDR3 coding sequence is TGTGCCAGCAGCTCATACAGGGAGGGCTCCTACAATGAGCAGTTCTTC. This codes for CASSSYREGSYNEQFF. The chain is built from TRBV13 and TRBJ2-1; TRBD2 is a possible D gene (7 bases). This CDR3 comprises 16 residues. Germline-derived CDR1 and CDR2 are PRHDT and FYEKMQ (reference sequence). V shed 4 bases and J shed 0 bases, with 13 bases lying between them.